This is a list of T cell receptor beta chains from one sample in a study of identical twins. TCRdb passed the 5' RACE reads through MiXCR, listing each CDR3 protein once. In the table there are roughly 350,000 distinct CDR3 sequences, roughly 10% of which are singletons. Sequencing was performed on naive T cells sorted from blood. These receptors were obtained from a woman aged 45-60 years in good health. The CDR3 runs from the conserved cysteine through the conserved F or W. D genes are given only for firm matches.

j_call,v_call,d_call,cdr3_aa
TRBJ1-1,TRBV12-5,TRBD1,CASGPGQGRNTEAFF
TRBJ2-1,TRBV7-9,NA,CASSSLMVGDSYNEQFF
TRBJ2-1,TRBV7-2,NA,CASSSWATEQFF
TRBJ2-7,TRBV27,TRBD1,CAISHTTGTGLHEQYF
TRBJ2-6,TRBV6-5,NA,CATTTGANVLTF
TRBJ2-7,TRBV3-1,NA,CATGVREQYF
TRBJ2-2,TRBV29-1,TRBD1,CSVEDPGTGAIGELFF
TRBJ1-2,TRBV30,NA,CATSPIYGYTF
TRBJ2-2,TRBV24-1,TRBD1,CATSDLNLGDRVPDTGELFF
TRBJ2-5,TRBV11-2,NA,CASSLGLVRETQYF
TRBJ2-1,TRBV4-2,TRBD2,CASSQEPLAGHDEQFF
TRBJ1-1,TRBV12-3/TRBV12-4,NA,CASSPRRSTEAFF
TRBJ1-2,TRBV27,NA,CASGQGINGYTF
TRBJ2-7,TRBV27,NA,CATQGQNPYEQYF
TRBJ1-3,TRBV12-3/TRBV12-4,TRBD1,CASSRPGQGARNTIYF
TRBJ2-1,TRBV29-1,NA,CSVVLGLQGINEQFF
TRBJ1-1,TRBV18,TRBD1,CASSPLGGEGEAFF
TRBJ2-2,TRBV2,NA,CARQGRTGELFF
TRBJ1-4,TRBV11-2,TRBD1,CASSPAGGVEKLFF
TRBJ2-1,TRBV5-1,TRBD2,CASSPGLAADEQFF
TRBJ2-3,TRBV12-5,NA,CASGLERDLTDTQYF
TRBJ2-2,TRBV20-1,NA,CSARDQRTTNTGELFF
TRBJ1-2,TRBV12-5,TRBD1,CASGRDRGLGYTF
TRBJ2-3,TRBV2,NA,CASSDEVSSDTQYF
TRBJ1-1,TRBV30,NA,CAWGQGPGTEAFF
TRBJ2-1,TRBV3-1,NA,CASSPLAFHEQFF
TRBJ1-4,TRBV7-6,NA,CASSFIVEGGNEKLFF
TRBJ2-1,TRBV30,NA,CAWGGGGGQFF
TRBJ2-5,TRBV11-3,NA,CASSLGGVKETQYF
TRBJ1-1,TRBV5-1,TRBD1,CASSLEGTGVNTEAFF
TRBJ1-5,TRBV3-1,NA,CASSQGRGGLGNQPQHF
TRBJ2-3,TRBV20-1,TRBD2,CSARGLAGGLWGTDTQYF
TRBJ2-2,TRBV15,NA,CATSRDLGLSNTGELFF
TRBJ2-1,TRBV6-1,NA,CASSPDWNEQFF
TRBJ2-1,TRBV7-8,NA,CASSLVRANEQFF
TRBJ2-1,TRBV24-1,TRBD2,CATSGTSGSNEQFF
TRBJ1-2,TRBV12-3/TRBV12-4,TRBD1,CASRNRDRELYGYTF
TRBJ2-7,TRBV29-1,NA,CSVEETAYEQYF
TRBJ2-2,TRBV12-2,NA,CASRLVEMAHTGELFF
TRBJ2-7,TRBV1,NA,CTSSQLYEQYF
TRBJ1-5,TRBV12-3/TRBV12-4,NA,CASREGGGPQHF
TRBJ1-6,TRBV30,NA,CAWSVGPGNNSPLHF
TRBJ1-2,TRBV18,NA,CASNTGRDYGYTF
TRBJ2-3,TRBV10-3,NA,CAIGRAGASGTDTQYF
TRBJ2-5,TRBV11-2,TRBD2,CASSSGLAGDETQYF
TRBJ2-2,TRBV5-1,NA,CASSLSLRGGRAPSGELFF